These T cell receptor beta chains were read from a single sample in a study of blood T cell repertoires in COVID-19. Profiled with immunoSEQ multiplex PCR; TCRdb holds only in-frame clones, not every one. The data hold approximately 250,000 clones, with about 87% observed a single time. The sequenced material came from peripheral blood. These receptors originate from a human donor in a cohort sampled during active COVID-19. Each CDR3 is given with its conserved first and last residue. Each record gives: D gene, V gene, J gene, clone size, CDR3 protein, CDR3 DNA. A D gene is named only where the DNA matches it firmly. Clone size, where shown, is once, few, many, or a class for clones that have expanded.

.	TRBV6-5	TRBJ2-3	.	CASSLREGHTDTQYF	TGTGCCAGCAGTCTCCGAGAGGGCCACACAGATACGCAGTATTTT
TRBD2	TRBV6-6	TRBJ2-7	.	CASTFGGGTYEQYF	TGTGCCAGCACCTTCGGGGGGGGAACCTACGAGCAGTACTTC
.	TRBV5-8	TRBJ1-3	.	CASSLGQISGNTIYF	TGTGCCAGCAGCTTGGGCCAGATCTCTGGAAACACCATATATTTT
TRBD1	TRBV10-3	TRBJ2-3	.	CAISESTGGATDTQYF	TGTGCCATCAGTGAGTCGACAGGGGGGGCAACAGATACGCAGTATTTT
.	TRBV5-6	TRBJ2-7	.	CATSSTGTRSMSSYEQYF	TGTGCCACCTCCTCAACCGGGACACGTTCTATGAGCTCCTACGAGCAGTACTTC
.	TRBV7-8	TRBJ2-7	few	CAIGGGRFHTYYEQYF	TGTGCCATAGGGGGTGGTAGGTTCCATACTTACTACGAGCAGTACTTC
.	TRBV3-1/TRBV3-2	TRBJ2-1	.	CASSQGLDGAGSYNEQFF	TGTGCCAGCAGCCAAGGACTTGACGGTGCAGGGTCCTACAATGAGCAGTTCTTC
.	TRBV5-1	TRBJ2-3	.	CASSLENRADTQYF	TGCGCCAGCAGCTTGGAAAACAGAGCAGATACGCAGTATTTT
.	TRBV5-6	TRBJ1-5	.	CASSLAGVSNQPQHF	TGTGCCAGCAGCTTGGCCGGGGTTAGCAATCAGCCCCAGCATTTT
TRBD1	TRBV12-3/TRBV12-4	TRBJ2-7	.	CASSTGESYEQYF	TGTGCCAGCAGTACAGGGGAATCCTACGAGCAGTACTTC
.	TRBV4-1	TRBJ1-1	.	CASSQETRGPEAFF	TGCGCCAGCAGCCAAGAGACCAGGGGTCCTGAAGCTTTCTTT
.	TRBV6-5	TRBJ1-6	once	CASSYSTAYNSPLHF	TGTGCCAGCAGTTACTCAACAGCCTATAATTCACCCCTCCACTTT
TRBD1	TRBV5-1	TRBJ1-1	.	CASSRGGANTEAFF	TGCGCCAGCAGTCGAGGGGGCGCGAACACTGAAGCTTTCTTT
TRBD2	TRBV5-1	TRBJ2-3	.	CASSLSREGLDTQYF	TGCGCCAGCAGCTTGAGCCGGGAGGGCCTCGATACGCAGTATTTT
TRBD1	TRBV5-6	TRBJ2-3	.	CASSLNRGMSTDTQYF	TGTGCCAGCAGCTTGAACAGGGGGATGAGCACAGATACGCAGTATTTT
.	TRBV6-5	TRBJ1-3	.	CASSFDIYSGNTIYF	TGTGCCAGCAGTTTTGACATTTACTCTGGAAACACCATATATTTT
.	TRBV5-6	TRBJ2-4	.	CASSLAGGPKAKNIQYF	TGTGCCAGCAGCCTCGCCGGGGGACCGAAAGCCAAAAACATTCAGTACTTC
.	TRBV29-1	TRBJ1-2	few	CSAGDSPRHYGYTF	TGCAGCGCGGGGGACTCCCCTAGACACTATGGCTACACCTTC